What follows are 15 T cell receptor beta chains derived from one specimen sequenced in a study of blood T cell repertoires in COVID-19. Clones were sequenced by immunoSEQ multiplex PCR, and TCRdb holds only the in-frame ones, with some missing. The sample has under 350,000 clones; roughly 85% are singletons. Sequencing was carried out using peripheral blood. The receptors stem from a woman between 65 and 79 years old with acute or convalescent COVID-19.

The rearrangement uses TRBV7-2 and TRBJ1-4, with 7 bases lining up with TRBD1. V shed 5 bases and J 8 bases; nucleotides not matched to a gene: 8. Germline V gene sequence: CDR1 SGHTA, CDR2 FQGNSA. The CDR3 contains 14 residues. The DNA of the CDR3 is TGTGCCAGCAGCCCCCCACCGACAGGGGAAAAACTGTTTTTT. Protein sequence: CASSPPPTGEKLFF.

The J gene is TRBJ2-1, the V gene TRBV19; 7 positions agree with TRBD1. CDR3 size: 15 residues. Germline CDR1 reads LNHDA; CDR2 reads SQIVND (reference sequence). The V segment lost 3 bases and the J segment 5 bases; nucleotides outside the gene matches: 7. The DNA of the CDR3 is TGTGCCAGTAGTATCCAACAGGGGCCCAACAATGAGCAGTTCTTC. This gives the protein CASSIQQGPNNEQFF.

This chain joins TRBV12-3 or TRBV12-4 and TRBJ1-1; a possible D gene is TRBD1 (6 bases). CDR3 length: 13 amino acids. V lost 5 bases and J lost 4, with 11 bases in between. The CDR3 region is CASSLDRSTEAFF. In DNA form, the CDR3 reads TGTGCCAGCAGTCTCGACAGGAGCACTGAAGCTTTCTTT.

The chain employs TRBV18 and TRBJ1-1; D is unresolved. This CDR3 spans 15 amino acids. The V end was cut by 6 bases, the J end by 1 base, with 15 bases between. Germline CDR1 KGHSH, CDR2 LQKENI. In DNA, the CDR3 is TGTGCCAGCTCCCCTCGACAAGTGCAGAACACTGAAGCTTTCTTT. This translates into CASSPRQVQNTEAFF.

In its sample, this clone was seen once. The chain employs TRBV6-5 and TRBJ2-2; perhaps TRBD2 as D (5 bases). Germline V gives CDR1 MNHEY, CDR2 SVGAGI. This CDR3 is built from 15 residues. The V end was cut by 6 bases, the J end by 5 bases, with 16 bases between. This chain's CDR3 is CASRSGGRGTGELFF. CDR3 coding DNA: TGTGCCAGCAGGAGCGGCGGCCGGGGAACCGGGGAGCTGTTTTTT.

This chain uses TRBV3-1 (or the pseudogene TRBV3-2) with TRBJ2-5; the D gene is possibly TRBD2 (6 bases). V was cut by 4 bases and J by 0 bases, with 15 bases left in between. Germline CDR1 is LGHDT and CDR2 is YNNKEL (reference sequence). The CDR3 is made up of 16 amino acids. The CDR3 loop reads CASSLRDRGYQETQYF. In nucleotides, the CDR3 is TGTGCCAGCAGCCTCAGGGACCGGGGGTACCAAGAGACCCAGTACTTC.

The chain recombines TRBV12-5 with TRBJ1-2; 8 bases line up with TRBD1. This CDR3 region has 13 residues. Germline V gene data show CDR1 as LGHNT and CDR2 as FRNRAP. J was trimmed by 8 bases and V by 6 bases; bases with no gene match: 8. The CDR3, as DNA: TGTGCTAGTGGGTCAGGGGGCAGACTGGGCTACACCTTC. This encodes CASGSGGRLGYTF.

The chain uses TRBV3-1 (or the pseudogene TRBV3-2) and TRBJ2-7, with D perhaps matching TRBD2 (5 bases). The CDR3 runs 13 residues. CDR1 is LGHDT, CDR2 YNNKEL, per germline (reference sequence). V shed 1 base and J shed 6 bases, with 10 bases lying between them. CDR3 loop: CASSQVRGREQYF. CDR3 DNA: TGTGCCAGCAGCCAAGTACGGGGTCGCGAGCAGTACTTC.

The rearrangement links TRBV25-1 to TRBJ2-5; possibly TRBD2 for D (6 bases). Germline-derived CDR1 and CDR2 are MGHDK and SYGVNS. V was clipped by 4 bases and J by 3 bases, with 18 bases between them. CDR3 size: 16 residues. The CDR3 DNA reads as TGTGCCAGCAGTGGCTCTGGGCTAGCGCCCGAAGAGACCCAGTACTTC. This translates into CASSGSGLAPEETQYF.

The J gene is TRBJ1-1, the V gene TRBV3-1 (or the pseudogene TRBV3-2), with D hard to call. V was shortened by 7 bases and J by 1 base, with 10 bases between the two germline ends. Looked up from germline, CDR1 is LGHDT and CDR2 is YNNKEL (reference sequence). There are 13 residues in the CDR3. CDR3 protein: CASTLRGNTEAFF. The CDR3 bases are TGTGCCAGCACCCTTCGGGGGAACACTGAAGCTTTCTTT.

The rearrangement joins TRBV25-1 to TRBJ2-5; 8 bases align to TRBD2. Germline values: CDR1 MGHDK, CDR2 SYGVNS. J gave up 1 base and V 5 bases, and 3 bases lay outside the gene matches. This CDR3 has 14 residues. CDR3 protein: CASSLAGRQETQYF. Written as DNA, the CDR3 is TGTGCCAGCAGTTTAGCGGGACGCCAAGAGACCCAGTACTTC. Full variable domain (missing parts from reference TRBV25-1 and TRBJ2-5): EADIYQTPRYLVIGTGKKITLECSQTMGHDKMYWYQQDPGMELHLIHYSYGVNSTEKGDLSSESTVSRIRTEHFPLTLESARPSHTSQYLCASSLAGRQETQYFGPGTRLLVL.

The gene calls are TRBV6-5 and TRBJ1-1; no clear D gene. The CDR3 has 14 residues. Germline CDR1 reads MNHEY; CDR2 reads SVGAGI. Trimming removed 2 bases from V and 1 base from J, with 8 bases in between. Here the CDR3 reads CASSYPQENTEAFF. For the CDR3, the DNA is TGTGCCAGCAGTTACCCTCAGGAGAACACTGAAGCTTTCTTT.

The chain is built from TRBV2 and TRBJ1-4; 8 bases map to TRBD1. Germline V lookup: CDR1 SNHLY, CDR2 FYNNEI. The ends lost 6 bases at V and 8 bases at J; junction bases unmatched: 14. The CDR3 spans 16 residues. CDR3 residues: CASSVDRASVWEKLFF. CDR3 nucleotide sequence: TGTGCCAGCAGCGTGGACAGGGCCAGTGTCTGGGAAAAACTGTTTTTT.

This clone was found a few times. The V call is TRBV2, the J call TRBJ2-1; 15 positions match TRBD2. The CDR3 spans 14 residues. Trimming removed 10 bases from V and 9 bases from J; junction bases left unmatched: 7. In germline, CDR1 is SNHLY, CDR2 FYNNEI. The CDR3, as DNA: TGTGCCACACATCCGGGACTAGCGGGGGGTGAGCAGTTCTTC. It specifies CATHPGLAGGEQFF.

The chain recombines TRBV6-5 with TRBJ1-1; possibly TRBD1 for D (5 bases). Trimming pared 5 bases from V and 3 bases from J, leaving 10 bases between. Germline V lookup: CDR1 MNHEY, CDR2 SVGAGI. This CDR3 comprises 13 residues. CDR3 residues: CASSQGWYTEAFF. CDR3 bases: TGTGCCAGCAGTCAGGGATGGTACACTGAAGCTTTCTTT.